This record concerns one T cell receptor beta chain sequence. The sample contains more than one DNA sequence encoding this CDR3. Germline loops: CDR1 SGHVS, CDR2 FQNEAQ. The CDR3 spans 13 residues. V dropped 6 bases and J dropped 1 base, with 7 bases sitting between them. This specimen comes from a study of shared T cell receptors in the human thymus. Sequenced by immunoSEQ multiplex PCR; TCRdb stores in-frame clones only, minus some. The sample gives 700,000 or so clones, approximately 85% of which show up once; 0.0095% to 0.011% is in the top ten. The same sample was also used in a study of human thymus T cells. That source reports: Corrective heart surgery yielded resections, and these provided the thymus tissue.

The sequence came from a girl less than two years old with a congenital heart defect. The sequencing sample was made of thymocytes. The V call is TRBV7-8, the J call TRBJ1-3, with a possible D match to TRBD1 (5 bases). The DNA for the CDR3 is TGTGCCAGCAGGGGGGGATCTGGAAACACCATATATTTT. Translation: CASRGGSGNTIYF.